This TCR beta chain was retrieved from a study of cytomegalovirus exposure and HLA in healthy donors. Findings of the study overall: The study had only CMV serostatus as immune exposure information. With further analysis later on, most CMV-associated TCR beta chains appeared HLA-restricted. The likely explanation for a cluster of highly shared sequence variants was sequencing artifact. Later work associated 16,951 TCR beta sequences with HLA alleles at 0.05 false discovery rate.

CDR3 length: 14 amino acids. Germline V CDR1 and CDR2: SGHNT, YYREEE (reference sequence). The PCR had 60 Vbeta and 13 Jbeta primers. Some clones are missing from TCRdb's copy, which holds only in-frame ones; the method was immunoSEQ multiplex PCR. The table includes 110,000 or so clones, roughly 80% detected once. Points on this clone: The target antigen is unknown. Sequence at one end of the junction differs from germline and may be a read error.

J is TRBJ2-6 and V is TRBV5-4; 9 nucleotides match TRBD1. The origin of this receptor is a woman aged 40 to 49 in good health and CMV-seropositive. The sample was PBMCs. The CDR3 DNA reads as TGTGCCAGCAGCGCCAGACAGGGGGTCAACGTCCTGACTTTC. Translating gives CASSARQGVNVLTF.